A single sample gave rise to the 12 T cell receptor beta chains below, sequenced in a study of PD-1 blockade in classical Hodgkin lymphoma. Using immunoSEQ multiplex PCR, the repertoire was profiled, and TCRdb retains in-frame clones only, with some absent. The sample has about 13,000 clones; 80% are singletons. Every patient was affected by relapse after autologous stem cell transplantation, while exposure to brentuximab vedotin was not uniform. The sample consisted of peripheral blood mononuclear cells (PBMCs), taken at baseline. The receptors stem from a human donor with classical Hodgkin lymphoma.

DNA for the CDR3: TGTGCCAGCAGCGCCGAGAGTGCTGGCTACACCTTC. It translates to CASSAESAGYTF. This chain joins TRBV7-2 and TRBJ1-2, with D uncertain. The length of the CDR3 is 12 residues. Germline CDR1 reads SGHTA; CDR2 reads FQGNSA. The V and J ends lost 5 bases and 7 bases respectively, with 11 bases between them.

A single count supports this clone. The V gene is TRBV10-2, the J gene TRBJ2-1, with D uncertain. CDR1 and CDR2 from the germline V gene are WSHSY and SAAADI. CDR3 size: 12 residues. The V end was cut by 2 bases, the J end by 13 bases, with 12 bases between. CDR3 nucleotide sequence: TGCGCCAGCAGTGAGCCCAACTCTCGACAGTTCTTC. This gives the protein CASSEPNSRQFF.

The chain links TRBV28 to TRBJ2-5, with 7 bases lining up with TRBD1. Germline CDR1 and CDR2: MDHEN and SYDVKM. V was clipped by 7 bases and J by 3 bases; unmatched bases: 14. The CDR3 is made up of 16 amino acids. This chain's CDR3 is CASIGADRAIEETQYF. For the CDR3, the DNA is TGTGCCAGCATAGGAGCTGACAGGGCTATAGAAGAGACCCAGTACTTC.

This chain links TRBV5-1 with TRBJ2-5, with TRBD2 identical over 7 bases. Per the germline V gene, CDR1 is SGHRS and CDR2 is YFSETQ. This CDR3 region has 15 residues. Losses at the gene ends were 0 bases for V and 5 bases for J; bases not matched to a gene: 7. The CDR3 bases are TGCGCCAGCAGCTTGGCCGAGCGGGGTTATGAGACCCAGTACTTC. Encoded protein: CASSLAERGYETQYF.

The V gene is TRBV5-4, the J gene TRBJ2-1; no clear D gene. The CDR3 is 13 residues long. Germline V CDR1 and CDR2: SGHNT, YYREEE (reference sequence). Trimming took 5 bases from V and 6 from J, leaving 12 bases between them. In DNA form, the CDR3 reads TGTGCCAGCAGGCCCGAAGACCGCAATGAGCAGTTCTTC. Amino acids: CASRPEDRNEQFF.

This clone was seen more than once but under ten times. This chain uses TRBV6-5 with TRBJ2-7; 8 bases align to TRBD2. The V gene end was trimmed by 5 bases and the J gene end by 5 bases; junction bases not matched to a gene: 11. Per the germline V gene, CDR1 is MNHEY and CDR2 is SVGAGI. The CDR3 sequence is 15 residues long. The CDR3 reads CASSPPGGGWDEQYF. CDR3 coding DNA: TGTGCCAGCAGTCCTCCCGGGGGGGGTTGGGACGAGCAGTACTTC.

This clone was observed a few times. This chain joins TRBV2 and TRBJ2-2; maybe TRBD1 (6 bases). Germline-derived CDR1 and CDR2 are SNHLY and FYNNEI. V lost 6 bases, J lost 4 bases, and 15 bases lay in between. The CDR3 extends over 15 amino acids. The CDR3 bases are TGTGCCAGCAGCCTAGACTCCAGGGGCACCGGGGAGCTGTTTTTT. It translates to CASSLDSRGTGELFF.

The chain has TRBV13 and TRBJ2-1, with 10 bases aligning to TRBD1. V shed 5 bases, J shed 1 base, and the junction held 5 bases outside the gene matches. Germline lookup yields CDR1 PRHDT and CDR2 FYEKMQ (reference sequence). The CDR3 contains 16 residues. CDR3 residues: CASSPRTGGSYNEQFF. CDR3 in DNA: TGTGCCAGCAGCCCCCGGACAGGGGGTTCCTACAATGAGCAGTTCTTC.

This clone has a single count. V is TRBV28 and J is TRBJ1-6, with 8 bases that match TRBD1. The V gene's germline CDR1 is MDHEN and CDR2 SYDVKM. This CDR3 has 13 residues. Unmatched junction bases numbered 8, after V lost 5 bases and J lost 14 bases. The CDR3 loop is CASSTYRGRALHF. In DNA, the CDR3 is TGTGCCAGCAGTACATACAGGGGGAGGGCCCTCCACTTT.

The chain combines TRBV25-1 with TRBJ1-1, with 8 nucleotides matching TRBD1. The CDR3 has 14 amino acids. After removal of 2 bases from V and 1 base from J, the junction contained 0 bases not matched to a gene. Germline V CDR1 and CDR2: MGHDK, SYGVNS. CDR3 loop: CASSEGQGNTEAFF. CDR3 in DNA: TGTGCCAGCAGTGAAGGACAGGGGAACACTGAAGCTTTCTTT.

CDR3 protein: CASSVQGAYEQYF. CDR3 nucleotides: TGTGCCAGCAGTGTACAGGGGGCCTACGAGCAGTACTTC. The genes are TRBV6-1 and TRBJ2-7; 8 positions agree with TRBD1. This CDR3 is built from 13 residues. The germline CDR1 and CDR2 sequences are MNHNS and SASEGT. J gave up 2 bases and V 4 bases, and 1 base lay outside the gene matches.

The rearrangement links TRBV21-1 to TRBJ2-1; TRBD1, the D gene given by the table, was not confirmed from the DNA. TRBV21-1 is a listed pseudogene. The CDR3 extends over 15 amino acids. This CDR3 is CASSKETGEVNEQFF. The CDR3 DNA reads TGTGCCAGCAGCAAGGAGACAGGGGAGGTGAATGAGCAGTTCTTC.